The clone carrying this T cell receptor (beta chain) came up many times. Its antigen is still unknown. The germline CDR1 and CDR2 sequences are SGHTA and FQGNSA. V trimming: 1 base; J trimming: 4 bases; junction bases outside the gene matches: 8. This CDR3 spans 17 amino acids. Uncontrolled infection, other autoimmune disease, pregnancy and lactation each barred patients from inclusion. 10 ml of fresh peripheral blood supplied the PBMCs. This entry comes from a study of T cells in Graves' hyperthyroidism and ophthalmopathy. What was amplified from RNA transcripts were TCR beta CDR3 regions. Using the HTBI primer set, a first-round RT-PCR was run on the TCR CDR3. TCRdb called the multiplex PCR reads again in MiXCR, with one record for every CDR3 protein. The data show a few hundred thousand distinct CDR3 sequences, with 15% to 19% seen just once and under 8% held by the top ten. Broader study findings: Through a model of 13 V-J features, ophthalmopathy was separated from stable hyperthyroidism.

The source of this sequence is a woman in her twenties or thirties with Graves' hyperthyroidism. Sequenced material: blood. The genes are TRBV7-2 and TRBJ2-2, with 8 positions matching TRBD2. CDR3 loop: CASSLGQSGRVTGELFF. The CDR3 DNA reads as TGTGCCAGCAGCTTAGGCCAGAGCGGGAGAGTCACCGGGGAGCTGTTTTTT.